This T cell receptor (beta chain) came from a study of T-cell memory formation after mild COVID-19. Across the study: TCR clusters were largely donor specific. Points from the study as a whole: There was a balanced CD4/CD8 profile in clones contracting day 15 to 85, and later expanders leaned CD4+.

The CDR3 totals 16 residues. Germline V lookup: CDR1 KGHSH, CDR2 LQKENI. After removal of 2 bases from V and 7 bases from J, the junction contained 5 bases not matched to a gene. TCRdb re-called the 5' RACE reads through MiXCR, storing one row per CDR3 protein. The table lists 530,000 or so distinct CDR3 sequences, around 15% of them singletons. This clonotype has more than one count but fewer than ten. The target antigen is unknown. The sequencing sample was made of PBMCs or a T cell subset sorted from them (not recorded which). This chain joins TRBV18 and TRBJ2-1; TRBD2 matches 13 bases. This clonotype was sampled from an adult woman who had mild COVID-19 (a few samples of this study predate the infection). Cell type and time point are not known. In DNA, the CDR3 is TGTGCCAGCTCACCAAGGGGACTAGCGGGAAGTAATGAGCAGTTCTTC. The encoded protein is CASSPRGLAGSNEQFF. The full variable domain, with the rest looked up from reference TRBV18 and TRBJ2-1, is NAGVMQNPRHLVRRRGQEARLRCSPMKGHSHVYWYRQLPEEGLKFMVYLQKENIIDESGMPKERFSAEFPKEGPSILRIQQVVRGDSAAYFCASSPRGLAGSNEQFFGPGTRLTVL.